The T cell receptor beta chain under discussion was sequenced for a study of blood T cell repertoires in COVID-19. The assay was immunoSEQ multiplex PCR, and TCRdb's table has in-frame clones only and misses some. In the table there are about 150,000 clones, approximately 86% of which are singletons. Germline V gene sequence: CDR1 SEHNR, CDR2 FQNEAQ (reference sequence). J lost 1 base, V lost 5 bases, and 6 bases had no gene match. The CDR3 loop spans 16 amino acids. This sequence joins TRBV7-9 and TRBJ2-3; 10 bases are shared with TRBD2. The source of this sequence is a woman in her 70s with acute or convalescent COVID-19. The sequenced sample was peripheral blood. CDR3 in amino acids: CASSDRLAGGTDTQYF. The CDR3, as DNA: TGTGCCAGCAGCGACAGACTAGCGGGCGGCACAGATACGCAGTATTTT. Filled out from reference TRBV7-9 and TRBJ2-3, the complete variable domain reads DTGVSQNPRHKITKRGQNVTFRCDPISEHNRLYWYRQTLGQGPEFLTYFQNEAQLEKSRLLSDRFSAERPKGSFSTLEIQRTEQGDSAMYLCASSDRLAGGTDTQYFGPGTRLTVL.